What follows are 14 T cell receptor beta chains derived from one specimen sequenced in a study of OX40 agonist ivuxolimab in advanced cancers. The library was generated by the immunoSEQ multiplex PCR assay. Not all clones reach the TCRdb copy of this immuneACCESS table, which keeps in-frame sequences only. Checked studies attribute under half of the gap to unresolved V genes and leave the rest unexplained. For this sample there are tens of thousands of clones; around 88% appear just once. Jointly, the top ten make up approximately 2.8% of the sample. The sequencing used CD4+ or CD8+ T cells sorted from blood, collected in a trial of the OX40 agonist ivuxolimab. The receptors originated from an adult with an advanced solid tumor such as melanoma, head and neck, liver or kidney cancer.

The chain has TRBV11-2 and TRBJ2-5, with TRBD1 as a possible D gene (6 bases). This CDR3 has 16 amino acids. Trimming removed 1 base at V and 2 bases at J, with 14 bases between. Per germline, CDR1 SGHAT and CDR2 FQNNGV. CDR3 loop: CASSLGTGGLQETQYF. DNA for the CDR3: TGTGCCAGCAGCTTAGGGACTGGGGGCCTTCAAGAGACCCAGTACTTC. The full variable domain, its missing parts supplied by reference TRBV11-2 and TRBJ2-5, is EAGVAQSPRYKIIEKRQSVAFWCNPISGHATLYWYQQILGQGPKLLIQFQNNGVVDDSQLPKDRFSAERLKGVDSTLKIQPAKLEDSAVYLCASSLGTGGLQETQYFGPGTRLLVL.

The V gene is TRBV5-4, the J gene TRBJ2-1; 8 bases agree with TRBD2. Losses at the gene ends were 4 bases for V and 3 bases for J; bases not matched to a gene: 3. This CDR3 has 14 residues. Germline V lookup: CDR1 SGHNT, CDR2 YYREEE (reference sequence). CDR3: CASSQAGVYNEQFF. Here the CDR3 DNA reads TGTGCCAGCAGCCAAGCGGGGGTCTACAATGAGCAGTTCTTC.

For this clone: One end of the junction varies from germline; a read error may be responsible. Other DNA variants within this sample encode the same CDR3. The CDR3 DNA reads as TGCGCCAGCAGCCGAGGACAGGGTTACACTGAAGCCTTCTTT. It is translated as CASSRGQGYTEAFF. The chain recombines TRBV4-1 with TRBJ1-1, with 8 bases fitting TRBD1. This CDR3 spans 14 amino acids. Germline V lookup: CDR1 MGHRA, CDR2 YSYEKL.

This sequence joins TRBV5-1 and TRBJ2-7, with 7 bases lining up with TRBD2. CDR1 is SGHRS and CDR2 is YFSETQ in the germline V gene. V gave up 4 bases and J gave up 0 bases; unmatched junction bases: 10. CDR3 length: 16 amino acids. The CDR3 DNA is TGCGCCAGCAGCCCTAAACTAGCGCCGAGCTCCTACGAGCAGTACTTC. Translating gives CASSPKLAPSSYEQYF.

In nucleotides, the CDR3 is TGCAGCGTTGTTCCCGAAACGGGTCAGCCCCAGCATTTT. It translates to CSVVPETGQPQHF. The rearrangement uses TRBV29-1 and TRBJ1-5; D call uncertain. The CDR3 length is 13 residues. Germline assignment: CDR1 SQVTM and CDR2 ANQGSEA. The V gene lost 4 bases and the J gene lost 6 bases, with 13 bases spanning the gap.

The V call is TRBV11-1, the J call TRBJ1-1; no clear D. With 5 bases removed from V and 1 base from J, the gap between germline ends came to 14 bases. CDR3 size: 15 residues. Germline-derived CDR1 and CDR2 are SGHAT and FQDESV (reference sequence). CDR3 sequence (DNA): TGTGCCAGCAGCCGACCCGGTAGGGCGAACACTGAAGCTTTCTTT. Translation: CASSRPGRANTEAFF.

The chain links TRBV6-5 to TRBJ2-7; the D call may be TRBD1 or TRBD2 (5 bases each). Trimming took off 5 bases at V and 5 bases at J, with 13 bases between the two ends. The CDR3 is 13 residues long. Looked up from germline, CDR1 is MNHEY and CDR2 is SVGAGI. The CDR3 region is CASSPGAYHEQYF. The DNA for the CDR3 is TGTGCCAGCAGTCCCGGGGCGTACCACGAGCAGTACTTC.

This chain joins TRBV28 and TRBJ2-7, with 7 bases that match TRBD1. The J segment lost 11 bases and the V segment lost 3 bases, leaving 7 bases of the junction unmatched. CDR3 size: 12 residues. The germline gives CDR1 MDHEN, CDR2 SYDVKM. DNA for the CDR3: TGTGCCAGCAGTTTCGGGACAGTTCGCAAGTACTTC. The encoded protein is CASSFGTVRKYF.

The J gene is TRBJ2-5, the V gene TRBV9, with TRBD2 matching over 7 bases. The CDR3 runs 15 residues. In germline, CDR1 is SGDLS, CDR2 YYNGEE. The V and J ends lost 4 bases and 10 bases, in that order; junction bases with no gene match: 16. Here the CDR3 DNA reads TGTGCCAGCAGCACGCGGGGGTTTGGAAATGAGGGCCAGTACTTC. It specifies CASSTRGFGNEGQYF.

This chain connects TRBV29-1 to TRBJ1-2; TRBD1 is a possible D gene (5 bases). V lost 7 bases and J 8 bases, leaving 17 bases between the germline ends. In germline, CDR1 is SQVTM, CDR2 ANQGSEA. This CDR3 is 12 amino acids long. The CDR3 DNA follows: TGCAGCGCGGGGTATGCCCGGGGGGGCTACACCTTC. Translation: CSAGYARGGYTF.

The genes are TRBV27 and TRBJ2-7; D may be TRBD1 (6 bases). Germline V gives CDR1 MNHEY, CDR2 SMNVEV (reference sequence). The CDR3 sequence is 14 residues long. V lost 6 bases, J lost 2 bases, and 14 bases lay in between. In nucleotides, the CDR3 is TGTGCCAGCAGGGGGGCAGGAAGAACCTACGAGCAGTACTTC. It codes for CASRGAGRTYEQYF.

In DNA, the CDR3 is TGTGCCAGCAGCCCGACGACTAGCTCCTACTACGAGCAGTACTTC. Its translation is CASSPTTSSYYEQYF. The V gene is TRBV7-8, the J gene TRBJ2-7; 7 nucleotides match TRBD2. The CDR3 is made up of 15 amino acids. Germline lookup yields CDR1 SGHVS and CDR2 FQNEAQ. The V segment lost 5 bases and the J segment 3 bases; nucleotides outside the gene matches: 10.

The chain couples TRBV7-3 to TRBJ2-1, with unresolved D. V lost 4 bases to trimming and J lost 0 bases, with 13 bases between them. CDR1 SGHTA and CDR2 FQGTGA come from the germline V gene. The CDR3 consists of 16 residues. This CDR3 reads CASSSAARSSYNEQFF. Here the CDR3 DNA reads TGTGCCAGCAGCTCCGCCGCCCGGAGCTCCTACAATGAGCAGTTCTTC. Drawing the rest from reference TRBV7-3 and TRBJ2-1, the complete variable domain is GAGVSQTPSNKVTEKGKYVELRCDPISGHTALYWYRQSLGQGPEFLIYFQGTGAADDSGLPNDRFFAVRPEGSVSTLKIQRTERGDSAVYLCASSSAARSSYNEQFFGPGTRLTVL.

The chain uses TRBV2 and TRBJ1-2; D is ambiguous. The CDR3 runs to 12 residues. The V gene lost 6 bases and the J gene lost 8 bases, with 13 bases spanning the gap. The V gene's germline CDR1 is SNHLY and CDR2 FYNNEI. In nucleotides, the CDR3 is TGTGCCAGCAGGGAGGGTATTTTGGGCTACACCTTC. It specifies CASREGILGYTF.